This record covers a single TCR beta chain. These data come from a study of blood T cell repertoires in COVID-19. Study background: T cells, B-cell-depleted T cells, or PBMCs supplied cDNA or gDNA.

Authors' methods: Estimates of nucleated cell counts were drawn from the amplification of reference gene primers. The protocol was immunoSEQ multiplex PCR, while the TCRdb copy is restricted to in-frame clones and leaves out a portion. That table is the source of V, J and clone size, and D and trimming were worked out from the DNA. Of about 220,000 clones in the sample, about four fifths were seen once. Participants spanned ages about 18 to 90 years and resided in 24 US areas. Cohort placement rested on clinical history that participants reported themselves. The germline gives CDR1 SGHNT, CDR2 YENEEA. This CDR3 spans 12 amino acids. V was pared by 5 bases and J by 9 bases, with 3 bases of the junction left unmatched.

The sequence derives from an older woman who had recovered from COVID-19. The V call is TRBV11-3, the J call TRBJ2-1; 8 nucleotides agree with TRBD2. Sequenced: PBMCs or T cells enriched from blood (not recorded which). The CDR3 sequence: CASSPSGSEQFF. CDR3 in DNA: TGTGCCAGCAGCCCCAGCGGGAGTGAGCAGTTCTTC.